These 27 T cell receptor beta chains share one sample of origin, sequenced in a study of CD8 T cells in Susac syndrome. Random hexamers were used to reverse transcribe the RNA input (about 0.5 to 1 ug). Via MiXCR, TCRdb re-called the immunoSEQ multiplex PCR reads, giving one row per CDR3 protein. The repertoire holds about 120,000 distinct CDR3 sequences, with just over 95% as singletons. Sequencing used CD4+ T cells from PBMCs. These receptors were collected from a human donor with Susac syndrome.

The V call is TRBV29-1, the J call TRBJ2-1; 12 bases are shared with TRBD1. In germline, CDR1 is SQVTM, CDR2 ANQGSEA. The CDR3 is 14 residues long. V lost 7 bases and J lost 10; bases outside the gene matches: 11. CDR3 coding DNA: TGCAGCGCCGGGGACAGGGGGCGGCAGGAGGAGCAGTTCTTC. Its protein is CSAGDRGRQEEQFF.

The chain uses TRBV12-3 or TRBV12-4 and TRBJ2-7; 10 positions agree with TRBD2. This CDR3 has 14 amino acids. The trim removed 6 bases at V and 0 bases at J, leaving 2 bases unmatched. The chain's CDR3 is CASRTSGASYEQYF. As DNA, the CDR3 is TGTGCCAGCAGAACTAGCGGGGCCTCCTACGAGCAGTACTTC.

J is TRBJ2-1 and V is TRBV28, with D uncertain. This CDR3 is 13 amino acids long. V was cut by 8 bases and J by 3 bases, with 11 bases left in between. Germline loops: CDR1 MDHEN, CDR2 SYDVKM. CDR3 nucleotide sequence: TGTGCCAGCGGCGTCGGGTTCTACAATGAGCAGTTCTTC. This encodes CASGVGFYNEQFF.

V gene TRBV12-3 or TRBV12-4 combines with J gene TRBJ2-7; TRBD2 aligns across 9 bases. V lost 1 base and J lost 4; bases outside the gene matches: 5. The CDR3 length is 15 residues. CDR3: CASSLEAGGPYEQYF. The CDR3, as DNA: TGTGCCAGCAGTTTAGAGGCGGGAGGGCCGTACGAGCAGTACTTC.

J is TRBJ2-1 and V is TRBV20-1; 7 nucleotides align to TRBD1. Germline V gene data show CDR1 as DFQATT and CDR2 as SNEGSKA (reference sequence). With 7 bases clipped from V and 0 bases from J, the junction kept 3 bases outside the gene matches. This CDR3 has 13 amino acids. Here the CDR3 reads CSDQGDSYNEQFF. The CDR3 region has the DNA TGCAGTGACCAGGGGGACTCCTACAATGAGCAGTTCTTC.

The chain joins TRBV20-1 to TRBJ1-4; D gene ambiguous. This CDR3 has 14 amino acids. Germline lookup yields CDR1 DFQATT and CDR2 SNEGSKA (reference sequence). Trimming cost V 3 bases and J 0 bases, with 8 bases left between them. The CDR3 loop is CSASPGTTNEKLFF. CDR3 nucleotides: TGCAGTGCTAGCCCGGGGACAACTAATGAAAAACTGTTTTTT.

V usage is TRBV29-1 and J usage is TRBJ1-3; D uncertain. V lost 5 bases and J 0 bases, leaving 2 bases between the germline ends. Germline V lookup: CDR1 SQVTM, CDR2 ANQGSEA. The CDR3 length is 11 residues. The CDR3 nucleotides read TGCAGCGTTAACTCTGGAAACACCATATATTTT. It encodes CSVNSGNTIYF.

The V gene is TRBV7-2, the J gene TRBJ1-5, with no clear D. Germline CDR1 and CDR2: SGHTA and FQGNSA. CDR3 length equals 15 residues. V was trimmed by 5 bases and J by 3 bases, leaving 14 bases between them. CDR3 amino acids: CASSTQGPTNQPQHF. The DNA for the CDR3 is TGTGCCAGCAGCACCCAAGGCCCCACCAATCAGCCCCAGCATTTT.

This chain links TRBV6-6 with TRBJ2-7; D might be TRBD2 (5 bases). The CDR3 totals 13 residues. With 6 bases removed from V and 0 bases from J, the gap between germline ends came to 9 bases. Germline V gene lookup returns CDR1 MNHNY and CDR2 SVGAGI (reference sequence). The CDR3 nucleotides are TGTGCCAGCAGCTACCGGGACTCCTACGAGCAGTACTTC. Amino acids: CASSYRDSYEQYF.

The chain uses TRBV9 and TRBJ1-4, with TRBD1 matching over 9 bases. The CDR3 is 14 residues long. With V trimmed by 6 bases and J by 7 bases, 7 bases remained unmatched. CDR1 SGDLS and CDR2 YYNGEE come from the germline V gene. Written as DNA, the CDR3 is TGTGCCAGCAAGCGGGGACAGGGAAGTGAAAAACTGTTTTTT. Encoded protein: CASKRGQGSEKLFF.

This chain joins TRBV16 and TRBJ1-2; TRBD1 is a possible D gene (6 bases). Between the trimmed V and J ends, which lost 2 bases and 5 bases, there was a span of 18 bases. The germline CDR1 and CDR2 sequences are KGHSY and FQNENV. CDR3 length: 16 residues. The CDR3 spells CASSQTGSLTVYGYTF. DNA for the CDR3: TGTGCCAGCAGCCAAACAGGGTCCCTAACGGTTTATGGCTACACCTTC.

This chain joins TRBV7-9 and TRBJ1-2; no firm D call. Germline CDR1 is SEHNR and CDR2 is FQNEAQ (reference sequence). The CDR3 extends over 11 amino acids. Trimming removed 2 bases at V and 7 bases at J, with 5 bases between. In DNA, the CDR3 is TGTGCCAGCAGCTTATCTGGTGGCTACACCTTC. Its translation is CASSLSGGYTF.

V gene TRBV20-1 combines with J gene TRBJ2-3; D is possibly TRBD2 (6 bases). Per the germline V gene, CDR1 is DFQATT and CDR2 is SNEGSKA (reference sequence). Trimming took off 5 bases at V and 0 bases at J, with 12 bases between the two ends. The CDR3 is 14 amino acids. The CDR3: CSAPGLRSTDTQYF. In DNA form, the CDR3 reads TGCAGTGCTCCGGGACTTCGCAGCACAGATACGCAGTATTTT.

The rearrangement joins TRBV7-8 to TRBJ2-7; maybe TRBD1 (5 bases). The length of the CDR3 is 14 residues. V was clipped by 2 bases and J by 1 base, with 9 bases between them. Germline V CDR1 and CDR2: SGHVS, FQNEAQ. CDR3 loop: CASSLNRQSYEQYF. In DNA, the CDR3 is TGTGCCAGCAGCTTAAATCGACAGTCCTACGAGCAGTACTTC.

CDR3: CASSPGQGFYEQYF. DNA for the CDR3: TGTGCCAGCAGCCCGGGACAGGGTTTCTACGAGCAGTACTTC. This sequence joins TRBV5-4 and TRBJ2-7; TRBD1 aligns across 9 bases. The trim removed 4 bases at V and 3 bases at J, leaving 5 bases unmatched. CDR1 is SGHNT and CDR2 is YYREEE in the germline V gene (reference sequence). The length of the CDR3 is 14 residues.

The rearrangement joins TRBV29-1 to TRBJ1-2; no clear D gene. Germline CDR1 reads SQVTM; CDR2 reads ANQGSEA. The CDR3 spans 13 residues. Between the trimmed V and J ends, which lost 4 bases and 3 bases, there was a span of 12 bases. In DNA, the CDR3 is TGCAGCGTTGGGGCCCGGACGTACTATGGCTACACCTTC. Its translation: CSVGARTYYGYTF.

For the CDR3, the DNA is TGCAGTGCGCAAGACAGGGTTATCAGCAATCAGCCCCAGCATTTT. This codes for CSAQDRVISNQPQHF. The J gene is TRBJ1-5, the V gene TRBV20-1; TRBD1 matches 7 bases. Trimming cost V 6 bases and J 1 base; bases outside gene matches: 9. There are 15 residues in the CDR3. The germline V gene encodes CDR1 DFQATT and CDR2 SNEGSKA (reference sequence).

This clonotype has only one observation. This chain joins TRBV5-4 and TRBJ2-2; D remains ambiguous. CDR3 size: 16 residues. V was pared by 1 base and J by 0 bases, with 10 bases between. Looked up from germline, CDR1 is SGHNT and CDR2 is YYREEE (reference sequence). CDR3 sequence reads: CASSLSTTPNTGELFF. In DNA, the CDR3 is TGTGCCAGCAGCTTGTCTACGACACCGAACACCGGGGAGCTGTTTTTT.

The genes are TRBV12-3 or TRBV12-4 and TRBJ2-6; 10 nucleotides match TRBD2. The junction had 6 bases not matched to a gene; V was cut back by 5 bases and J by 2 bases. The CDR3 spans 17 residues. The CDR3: CASSPQLAGTGANVLTF. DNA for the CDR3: TGTGCCAGCAGTCCCCAACTAGCGGGAACTGGGGCCAACGTCCTGACTTTC.

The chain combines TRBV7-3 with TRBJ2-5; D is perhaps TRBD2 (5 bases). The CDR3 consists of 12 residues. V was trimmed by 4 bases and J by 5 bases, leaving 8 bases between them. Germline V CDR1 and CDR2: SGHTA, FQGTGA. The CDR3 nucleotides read TGTGCCAGCAGCTCCCCGGGGGAGACCCAGTACTTC. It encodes CASSSPGETQYF.

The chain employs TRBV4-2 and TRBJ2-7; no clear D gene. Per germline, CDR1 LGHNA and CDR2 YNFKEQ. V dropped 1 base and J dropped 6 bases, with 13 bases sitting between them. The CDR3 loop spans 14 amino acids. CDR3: CASSQVGLEGEQYF. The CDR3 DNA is TGTGCCAGCAGCCAAGTGGGCCTAGAAGGCGAGCAGTACTTC.

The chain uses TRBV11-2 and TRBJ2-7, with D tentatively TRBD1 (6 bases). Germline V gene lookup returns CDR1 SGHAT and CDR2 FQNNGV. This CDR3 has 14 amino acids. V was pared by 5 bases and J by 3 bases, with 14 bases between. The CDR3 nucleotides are TGTGCCAGCAGCCCCCGGGACAAAGTCTACGAGCAGTACTTC. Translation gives CASSPRDKVYEQYF. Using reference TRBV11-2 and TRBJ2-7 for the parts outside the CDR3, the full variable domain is EAGVAQSPRYKIIEKRQSVAFWCNPISGHATLYWYQQILGQGPKLLIQFQNNGVVDDSQLPKDRFSAERLKGVDSTLKIQPAKLEDSAVYLCASSPRDKVYEQYFGPGTRLTVT.

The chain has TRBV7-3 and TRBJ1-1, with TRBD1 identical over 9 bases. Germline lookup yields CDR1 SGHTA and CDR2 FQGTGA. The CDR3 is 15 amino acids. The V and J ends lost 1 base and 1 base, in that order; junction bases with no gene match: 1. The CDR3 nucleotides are TGTGCCAGCAGCTTAAAGGGACAGGGGAACACTGAAGCTTTCTTT. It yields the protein CASSLKGQGNTEAFF.

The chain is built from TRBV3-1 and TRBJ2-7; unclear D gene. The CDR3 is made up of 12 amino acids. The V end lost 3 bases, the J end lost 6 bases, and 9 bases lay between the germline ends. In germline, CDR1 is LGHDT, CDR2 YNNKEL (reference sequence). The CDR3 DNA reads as TGTGCCAGCAGCCAGACCCTAGGCGAGCAGTACTTC. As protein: CASSQTLGEQYF.

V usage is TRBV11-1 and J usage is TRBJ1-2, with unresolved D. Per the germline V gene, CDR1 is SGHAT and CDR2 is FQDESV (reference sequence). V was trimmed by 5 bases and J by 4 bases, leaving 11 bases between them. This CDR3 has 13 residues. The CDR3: CASSRRTSYGYTF. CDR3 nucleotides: TGTGCCAGCAGCCGTCGGACCTCCTATGGCTACACCTTC.

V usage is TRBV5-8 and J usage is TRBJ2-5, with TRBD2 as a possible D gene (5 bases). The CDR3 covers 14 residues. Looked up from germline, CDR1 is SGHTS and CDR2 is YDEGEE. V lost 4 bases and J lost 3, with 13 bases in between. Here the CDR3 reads CASSLGISEETQYF. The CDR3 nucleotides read TGTGCCAGCAGCCTCGGAATTAGCGAAGAGACCCAGTACTTC.

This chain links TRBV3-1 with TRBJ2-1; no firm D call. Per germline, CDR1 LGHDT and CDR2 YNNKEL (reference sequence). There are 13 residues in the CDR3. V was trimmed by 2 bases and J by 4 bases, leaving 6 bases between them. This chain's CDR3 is CASSQMAYNEQFF. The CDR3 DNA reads TGTGCCAGCAGCCAAATGGCTTACAATGAGCAGTTCTTC.